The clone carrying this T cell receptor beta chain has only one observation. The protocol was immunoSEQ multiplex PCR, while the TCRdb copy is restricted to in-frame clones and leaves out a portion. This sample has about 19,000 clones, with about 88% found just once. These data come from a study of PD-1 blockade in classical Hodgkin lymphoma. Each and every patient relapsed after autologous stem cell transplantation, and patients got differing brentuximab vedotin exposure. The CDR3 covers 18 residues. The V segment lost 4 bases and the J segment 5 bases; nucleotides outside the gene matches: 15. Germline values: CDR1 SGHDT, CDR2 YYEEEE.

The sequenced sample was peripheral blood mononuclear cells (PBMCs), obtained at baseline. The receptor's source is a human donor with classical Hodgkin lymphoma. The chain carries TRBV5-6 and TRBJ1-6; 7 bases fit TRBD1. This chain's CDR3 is CASSNSQGLPSDNSPLHF. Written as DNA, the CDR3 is TGTGCCAGCAGCAATTCACAGGGGCTGCCATCGGATAATTCACCCCTCCACTTT.